The entry that follows covers one T cell receptor beta chain sequence. Antigen specificity is unknown. V trimming: 4 bases; J trimming: 3 bases; junction bases outside the gene matches: 6. Germline-derived CDR1 and CDR2 are KGHDR and SFDVKD. This CDR3 is built from 15 residues. Only in-frame clones appear in the TCRdb table, and some are missing; sequencing was by immunoSEQ multiplex PCR. The profile shows 340,000 or so clones, nearly 95% of them singletons. These data belong to a study of brain T cells in children with intractable seizures. Findings of the study overall: Clones missing pre-surgery may reflect undersampling of that blood sample. Patients' HCMV serostatus was unknown; virus specificity rests on CDR3 similarity alone.

Time point of the sample: blood from clinic visit 5 months post-surgery; TSC patient then seizure free. Only cases whose brain tissue showed the highest T cell transcript signatures were sequenced. The material was peripheral blood, obtained approximately 5 months after surgery. The V call is TRBV24-1, the J call TRBJ2-3; TRBD2 aligns across 7 bases. The TCR comes from a boy under two years old with tuberous sclerosis and intractable seizures. The CDR3 spells CATSDNLRGTDTQYF. As DNA, the CDR3 is TGTGCCACCAGTGACAACCTGCGGGGGACAGATACGCAGTATTTT.